These 10 T cell receptor beta chains came from one sample sequenced in a study of shared clonotypes between healthy human individuals. The assay was immunoSEQ multiplex PCR, and TCRdb's table has in-frame clones only and misses some. The repertoire holds nearly 2 million clones, with approximately 95% as singletons. Terminally differentiated effector memory CD45RA+ cells were left out of the naive CD8 fraction, which was CD45RO-negative and positively selected for CCR7. Sequenced: naive CD8+ T cells sorted from blood. The receptor source for this set is a man aged 18 to 30 in good health.

V is TRBV6-5 and J is TRBJ2-7; 11 bases match TRBD2. V lost 6 bases and J lost 2; bases outside the gene matches: 6. CDR3 length equals 15 residues. The germline V gene has CDR1 MNHEY and CDR2 SVGAGI. The CDR3 DNA sequence: TGTGCCAGCAGCCAACTAGCGGGGGCCCCCTACGAGCAGTACTTC. Protein: CASSQLAGAPYEQYF.

The J gene is TRBJ2-1, the V gene TRBV27; 12 positions match TRBD2. V shed 5 bases and J 5 bases; nucleotides not matched to a gene: 7. CDR3 length equals 16 residues. The V gene's germline CDR1 is MNHEY and CDR2 SMNVEV (reference sequence). The CDR3 DNA sequence: TGTGCCAGCAGTCACCTCGGACTAGCGGGGAACAATGAGCAGTTCTTC. Translating gives CASSHLGLAGNNEQFF.

This chain links TRBV9 with TRBJ2-7; TRBD1 matches 7 bases. The V gene's germline CDR1 is SGDLS and CDR2 YYNGEE. V lost 0 bases, J lost 2 bases, and 5 bases stayed unmatched. The CDR3 is made up of 15 amino acids. This CDR3 reads CASSVGTGTTYEQYF. CDR3 nucleotide sequence: TGTGCCAGCAGCGTAGGGACAGGTACTACCTACGAGCAGTACTTC.

The count of this clone is one. The V and J genes are TRBV7-9 and TRBJ2-5, with 8 bases identical to TRBD1. The germline CDR1 and CDR2 sequences are SEHNR and FQNEAQ (reference sequence). Unmatched junction bases numbered 13, after V lost 2 bases and J lost 5 bases. The CDR3 extends over 17 amino acids. CDR3 in DNA: TGTGCCAGCAGCTTATGGTCAGGGGGCGCCTTTGGGGAGACCCAGTACTTC. Translating it yields CASSLWSGGAFGETQYF.

In DNA, the CDR3 is TGCAGCGTTGAAGGGGTCCATACAGCAAGCTCCTACAATGAGCAGTTCTTC. It encodes CSVEGVHTASSYNEQFF. This chain uses TRBV29-1 with TRBJ2-1; D is undetermined. The CDR3 is 17 residues long. V lost 1 base, J lost 0 bases, and 16 bases lay in between. Germline CDR1 is SQVTM and CDR2 is ANQGSEA.

In the case of this clone: Other DNA variants within this sample encode the same CDR3. The chain recombines TRBV14 with TRBJ2-3, with unresolved D. The V gene lost 1 base and the J gene lost 2 bases, with 4 bases spanning the gap. This CDR3 spans 13 amino acids. Germline lookup yields CDR1 SGHDN and CDR2 FVKESK. CDR3 region: CASSQVATDTQYF. The DNA of the CDR3 is TGTGCCAGCAGCCAAGTGGCCACAGATACGCAGTATTTT.

V is TRBV19 and J is TRBJ2-2; D unresolved. The CDR3 has 9 residues. The germline CDR1 and CDR2 sequences are LNHDA and SQIVND (reference sequence). The DNA for the CDR3 is TGTGGGGCGTCCGGGGAGCTGTTTTTT. Amino acid sequence: CGASGELFF. The full variable domain, with the rest looked up from reference TRBV19 and TRBJ2-2, is DGGITQSPKYLFRKEGQNVTLSCEQNLNHDAMYWYRQDPGQGLRLIYYSQIVNDFQKGDIAEGYSVSREKKESFPLTVTSAQKNPTAFYLCGASGELFFGEGSRLTVL.

This clone came up once. The CDR3 loop reads CASSSGQGDWEELFF. The CDR3 DNA sequence: TGTGCCAGCAGCAGTGGTCAAGGGGATTGGGAAGAACTGTTTTTT. The V call is TRBV2, the J call TRBJ1-4, with TRBD1 as a possible D gene (5 bases). Per the germline V gene, CDR1 is SNHLY and CDR2 is FYNNEI. The CDR3 loop spans 15 amino acids. The V end was cut by 6 bases, the J end by 12 bases, with 23 bases between.

The chain joins TRBV5-1 to TRBJ2-7; TRBD2 aligns across 8 bases. V was clipped by 3 bases and J by 3 bases; unmatched bases: 5. Germline V lookup: CDR1 SGHRS, CDR2 YFSETQ. The CDR3 spans 14 residues. The CDR3 DNA reads TGCGCCAGCAGCTCGAGCGGGAGTGACTACGAGCAGTACTTC. Residues: CASSSSGSDYEQYF. The full variable domain, in which reference TRBV5-1 and TRBJ2-7 provide the parts outside the CDR3, is KAGVTQTPRYLIKTRGQQVTLSCSPISGHRSVSWYQQTPGQGLQFLFEYFSETQRNKGNFPGRFSGRQFSNSRSEMNVSTLELGDSALYLCASSSSGSDYEQYFGPGTRLTVT.

V gene TRBV21-1 combines with J gene TRBJ2-7; the table's D call of TRBD1 was not tested on the DNA. TRBV21-1 is a pseudogene. The length of the CDR3 is 14 residues. The CDR3 here is CASTRGTDNYEQYF. The DNA for the CDR3 is TGTGCCAGCACCCGAGGGACAGACAACTACGAGCAGTACTTC.